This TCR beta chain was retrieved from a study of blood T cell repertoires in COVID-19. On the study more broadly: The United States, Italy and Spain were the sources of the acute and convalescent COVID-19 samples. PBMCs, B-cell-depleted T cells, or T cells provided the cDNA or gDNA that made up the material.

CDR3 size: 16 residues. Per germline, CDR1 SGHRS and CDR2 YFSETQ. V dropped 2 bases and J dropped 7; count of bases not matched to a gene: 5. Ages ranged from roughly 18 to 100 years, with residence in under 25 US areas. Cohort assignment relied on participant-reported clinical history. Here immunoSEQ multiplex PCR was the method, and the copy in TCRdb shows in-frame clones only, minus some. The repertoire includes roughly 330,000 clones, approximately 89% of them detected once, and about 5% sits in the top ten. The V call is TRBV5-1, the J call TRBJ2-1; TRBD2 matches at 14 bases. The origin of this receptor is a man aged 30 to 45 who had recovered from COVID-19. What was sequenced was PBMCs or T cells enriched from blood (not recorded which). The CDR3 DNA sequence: TGCGCCAGCAGCTTCTCGACTAGCGGGGGGGCTAATGAGCAGTTCTTC. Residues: CASSFSTSGGANEQFF.